This T cell receptor beta chain was profiled in a study of Ad26.COV2.S vaccination and SARS-CoV-2 variants. Sequenced by immunoSEQ multiplex PCR; TCRdb stores in-frame clones only, minus some. The repertoire consists of about 350,000 clones, with 75% to 90% occurring once and the leading ten covering about 10%. Treatment denoted: 15 to 20 received Ad26.COV2.S at low or high dose, single or two shots; several received placebo; per-sample allocation not given. Collection of the samples took place on day 63 after the first injection of vaccine or placebo. Germline V gene data show CDR1 as MNHEY and CDR2 as SMNVEV (reference sequence). With 0 bases removed from V and 3 bases from J, the gap between germline ends came to 3 bases. There are 13 residues in the CDR3.

The TCR sequence derives from a person between 18 and 65 years old who received the Ad26.COV2.S COVID-19 vaccine or a placebo. The sequences come from peripheral blood, collected in a trial of Ad26.COV2.S vaccine versus placebo. The rearrangement joins TRBV27 to TRBJ2-1; D unclear. For the CDR3, the DNA is TGTGCCAGCAGTTTATCGAGCTACAATGAGCAGTTCTTC. Amino acids: CASSLSSYNEQFF.